This is a list of T cell receptor beta chains from one sample in a study of cytomegalovirus exposure and HLA in healthy donors. Some clones are missing from TCRdb's copy, which holds only in-frame ones; the method was immunoSEQ multiplex PCR. The data hold some 190,000 clones, with over 80% observed a single time. Material: PBMCs. The receptors derive from a man aged 35 to 55 in good health and CMV-seronegative. The CDR3 runs from the conserved cysteine through the conserved F or W. Each record gives: V gene, J gene, D gene, clone size, CDR3 protein, CDR3 DNA. D genes are given only for firm matches. Rows give clone size only sometimes, using once, few, many, or a class for an expanded clone.

v_gene: TRBV28
j_gene: TRBJ1-2
d_gene: TRBD1
abundance: .
CDR3aa: CASSLTNRGHGYTF
CDR3nt: TGTGCCAGCAGTTTAACCAACAGGGGCCATGGCTACACCTTC

v_gene: TRBV9
j_gene: TRBJ1-6
d_gene: .
abundance: .
CDR3aa: CASSNRLSGNSPLHF
CDR3nt: TGTGCCAGCAGCAACAGGCTTTCCGGGAATTCACCCCTCCACTTT

v_gene: TRBV7-3
j_gene: TRBJ2-7
d_gene: TRBD1
abundance: once
CDR3aa: CASGTGTVGHEQYF
CDR3nt: TGTGCCAGCGGTACCGGGACAGTGGGTCACGAGCAGTACTTC

v_gene: TRBV18
j_gene: TRBJ2-7
d_gene: .
abundance: .
CDR3aa: CASSPPKAGHFYYEQYF
CDR3nt: TGTGCCAGCTCACCACCGAAGGCAGGCCACTTTTACTACGAGCAGTACTTC

v_gene: TRBV11-3
j_gene: TRBJ2-1
d_gene: TRBD2
abundance: .
CDR3aa: CASSFSSGNNEQFF
CDR3nt: TGTGCCAGCAGCTTCTCTAGCGGGAACAATGAGCAGTTCTTC

v_gene: TRBV6-5
j_gene: TRBJ1-1
d_gene: .
abundance: .
CDR3aa: CASRAQEGWATEAFF
CDR3nt: TGTGCCAGCAGGGCCCAAGAGGGTTGGGCCACTGAAGCTTTCTTT

v_gene: TRBV5-1
j_gene: TRBJ2-2
d_gene: .
abundance: .
CDR3aa: CASSWGLTKYTGELFF
CDR3nt: TGCGCCAGCAGCTGGGGCCTGACCAAATACACCGGGGAGCTGTTTTTT

v_gene: TRBV18
j_gene: TRBJ2-2
d_gene: TRBD1
abundance: few
CDR3aa: CASSQDRGLLNTGELFF
CDR3nt: TGTGCCAGCTCACAGGACAGGGGCCTTTTGAACACCGGGGAGCTGTTTTTT

v_gene: TRBV2
j_gene: TRBJ1-5
d_gene: .
abundance: few
CDR3aa: CASKGPSNQPQHF
CDR3nt: TGTGCCAGCAAGGGGCCGAGCAATCAGCCCCAGCATTTT

v_gene: TRBV4-1
j_gene: TRBJ2-7
d_gene: TRBD1
abundance: .
CDR3aa: CASSRSGQGAYEQYF
CDR3nt: TGCGCCAGCAGCCGTTCCGGACAGGGGGCCTACGAGCAGTACTTC

v_gene: TRBV11-2
j_gene: TRBJ2-1
d_gene: .
abundance: .
CDR3aa: CASSLEGIGIRGFSYNEQFF
CDR3nt: TGTGCCAGCAGCTTAGAGGGGATTGGAATTCGGGGGTTCTCCTACAATGAGCAGTTCTTC

v_gene: TRBV19
j_gene: TRBJ2-5
d_gene: .
abundance: .
CDR3aa: CASSATTQETQYF
CDR3nt: TGTGCCAGTAGTGCGACAACTCAAGAGACCCAGTACTTC

v_gene: TRBV7-2
j_gene: TRBJ2-3
d_gene: TRBD2
abundance: .
CDR3aa: CASSFSGFTDTQYF
CDR3nt: TGTGCCAGCAGCTTTAGCGGGTTCACAGATACGCAGTATTTT

v_gene: TRBV5-1
j_gene: TRBJ2-1
d_gene: TRBD2
abundance: .
CDR3aa: CASSFSGTSVRNEQFF
CDR3nt: TGCGCCAGCAGCTTTTCCGGGACTAGCGTTAGGAATGAGCAGTTCTTC

v_gene: TRBV5-4
j_gene: TRBJ1-1
d_gene: TRBD1
abundance: .
CDR3aa: CASSLYRGGGTEAFF
CDR3nt: TGCGCCAGCAGCTTATACAGGGGAGGTGGAACTGAAGCTTTCTTT

v_gene: TRBV11-2
j_gene: TRBJ1-1
d_gene: TRBD1
abundance: .
CDR3aa: CASSSQGVTEAFF
CDR3nt: TGTGCCAGCAGCTCACAGGGGGTCACTGAAGCTTTCTTT

v_gene: TRBV5-4
j_gene: TRBJ1-2
d_gene: .
abundance: few
CDR3aa: CASSVSSNYGYTF
CDR3nt: TGTGCCAGCAGCGTGTCCAGTAACTATGGCTACACCTTC

v_gene: TRBV9
j_gene: TRBJ2-1
d_gene: TRBD2
abundance: .
CDR3aa: CASSVARREGNEQFF
CDR3nt: TGTGCCAGCAGCGTAGCTAGACGGGAGGGAAATGAGCAGTTCTTC

v_gene: TRBV7-7
j_gene: TRBJ2-7
d_gene: .
abundance: once
CDR3aa: CASSLGPLSSEQYF
CDR3nt: TGTGCTAGCAGCTTAGGTCCCCTTAGTAGCGAGCAGTACTTC

v_gene: TRBV7-2
j_gene: TRBJ2-6
d_gene: .
abundance: .
CDR3aa: CASSPGQSGANVLTF
CDR3nt: TGTGCCAGCAGCCCAGGGCAATCCGGGGCCAACGTCCTGACTTTC

v_gene: TRBV28
j_gene: TRBJ1-2
d_gene: TRBD1
abundance: .
CDR3aa: CASSSGGPYYGYTF
CDR3nt: TGTGCCAGCAGTTCAGGGGGGCCCTACTATGGCTACACCTTC

v_gene: TRBV5-1
j_gene: TRBJ2-1
d_gene: .
abundance: .
CDR3aa: CASSLVVGNEQFF
CDR3nt: TGCGCCAGCAGCTTGGTAGTCGGCAATGAGCAGTTCTTC

v_gene: TRBV5-1
j_gene: TRBJ2-3
d_gene: .
abundance: .
CDR3aa: CASSRGAGRTSTDTQYF
CDR3nt: TGCGCCAGCAGCAGGGGAGCGGGCAGGACAAGCACAGATACGCAGTATTTT

v_gene: TRBV29-1
j_gene: TRBJ2-3
d_gene: TRBD2
abundance: .
CDR3aa: CSVGRTSGGAGDTQYF
CDR3nt: TGCAGCGTGGGAAGGACTAGCGGGGGGGCGGGAGATACGCAGTATTTT

v_gene: TRBV18
j_gene: TRBJ1-1
d_gene: .
abundance: .
CDR3aa: CASSPTGTEAFF
CDR3nt: TGTGCCAGCTCACCTACGGGCACTGAAGCTTTCTTT

v_gene: TRBV2
j_gene: TRBJ1-2
d_gene: TRBD1
abundance: .
CDR3aa: CASSETGARGRRGYGYTF
CDR3nt: TGTGCCAGCAGTGAGACCGGCGCCAGGGGGCGACGCGGGTATGGCTACACCTTC

v_gene: TRBV11-3
j_gene: TRBJ1-1
d_gene: TRBD1
abundance: .
CDR3aa: CASSSGQGIGVNTEAFF
CDR3nt: TGTGCCAGCAGCTCTGGACAGGGGATAGGAGTGAACACTGAAGCTTTCTTT

v_gene: TRBV7-7
j_gene: TRBJ2-5
d_gene: TRBD2
abundance: once
CDR3aa: CASSPSGLAGGPQETQYF
CDR3nt: TGTGCTAGCAGCCCAAGTGGACTAGCGGGGGGCCCGCAAGAGACCCAGTACTTC

v_gene: TRBV28
j_gene: TRBJ2-7
d_gene: .
abundance: .
CDR3aa: CASSLQGKELEQYF
CDR3nt: TGTGCCAGCAGTTTACAGGGGAAGGAGCTCGAGCAGTACTTC

v_gene: TRBV4-3
j_gene: TRBJ1-1
d_gene: TRBD1
abundance: .
CDR3aa: CASSQDLPGQGNTEAFF
CDR3nt: TGCGCCAGCAGCCAAGATCTACCGGGACAGGGGAACACTGAAGCTTTCTTT

v_gene: TRBV11-2
j_gene: TRBJ1-6
d_gene: TRBD1
abundance: .
CDR3aa: CASSGRRGNNSPLHF
CDR3nt: TGTGCCAGCAGCGGCCGCAGGGGGAATAATTCACCCCTCCACTTT

v_gene: TRBV5-1
j_gene: TRBJ2-7
d_gene: .
abundance: .
CDR3aa: CASSLGQGGYEQYF
CDR3nt: TGCGCCAGCAGCTTGGGGCAGGGGGGATACGAGCAGTACTTC

v_gene: TRBV29-1
j_gene: TRBJ1-2
d_gene: TRBD1
abundance: .
CDR3aa: CSVGGQGKYGYTF
CDR3nt: TGCAGCGTCGGGGGACAGGGAAAGTATGGCTACACCTTC

v_gene: TRBV29-1
j_gene: TRBJ2-1
d_gene: .
abundance: .
CDR3aa: CSGASLREQFF
CDR3nt: TGCAGCGGGGCGTCTCTCAGGGAGCAGTTCTTC

v_gene: TRBV7-9
j_gene: TRBJ2-5
d_gene: .
abundance: once
CDR3aa: CASSLRLTDQETQYF
CDR3nt: TGTGCCAGCAGCTTACGTTTAACGGACCAAGAGACCCAGTACTTC

v_gene: TRBV30
j_gene: TRBJ1-5
d_gene: TRBD1
abundance: .
CDR3aa: CAWSLGQGATPQHF
CDR3nt: TGTGCCTGGAGTTTGGGGCAGGGGGCGACGCCCCAGCATTTT

v_gene: TRBV27
j_gene: TRBJ2-1
d_gene: TRBD2
abundance: once
CDR3aa: CASSPGLAGNNEQFF
CDR3nt: TGTGCCAGCAGTCCCGGACTAGCGGGAAACAATGAGCAGTTCTTC

v_gene: TRBV19
j_gene: TRBJ2-7
d_gene: .
abundance: .
CDR3aa: CASSGRGAGEQYF
CDR3nt: TGTGCCAGTAGTGGCAGGGGCGCCGGGGAGCAGTACTTC

v_gene: TRBV5-1
j_gene: TRBJ2-7
d_gene: TRBD1
abundance: .
CDR3aa: CASSPKDRRNEQYF
CDR3nt: TGCGCCAGCAGCCCTAAGGACAGGCGAAACGAGCAGTACTTC

v_gene: TRBV6-5
j_gene: TRBJ2-3
d_gene: .
abundance: .
CDR3aa: CASSDEDFQYF
CDR3nt: TGTGCCAGCAGCGACGAGGATTTCCAGTATTTT

v_gene: TRBV2
j_gene: TRBJ2-5
d_gene: TRBD1
abundance: once
CDR3aa: CASSRQGKAETQYF
CDR3nt: TGTGCCAGCAGTCGACAGGGGAAGGCGGAGACCCAGTACTTC

v_gene: TRBV7-9
j_gene: TRBJ2-5
d_gene: TRBD1
abundance: .
CDR3aa: CASSFRQGQETQYF
CDR3nt: TGTGCCAGCAGTTTTCGACAGGGCCAAGAGACCCAGTACTTC

v_gene: TRBV7-9
j_gene: TRBJ1-4
d_gene: .
abundance: .
CDR3aa: CASSLVGGLTNEKLFF
CDR3nt: TGTGCCAGCAGCTTAGTTGGGGGACTGACTAATGAAAAACTGTTTTTT

v_gene: TRBV7-3
j_gene: TRBJ1-2
d_gene: .
abundance: .
CDR3aa: CASSLSRDNYGYTF
CDR3nt: TGTGCCAGCAGCCTCTCCAGGGATAACTATGGCTACACCTTC

v_gene: TRBV28
j_gene: TRBJ2-1
d_gene: TRBD1
abundance: .
CDR3aa: CASTQSSGTGGDEQFF
CDR3nt: TGTGCCAGCACCCAAAGCTCAGGGACAGGGGGTGATGAGCAGTTCTTC

v_gene: TRBV7-2
j_gene: TRBJ2-2
d_gene: .
abundance: once
CDR3aa: CASSSGLTGELFF
CDR3nt: TGTGCCAGCAGCTCTGGGCTCACCGGGGAGCTGTTTTTT

v_gene: TRBV25-1
j_gene: TRBJ2-1
d_gene: TRBD2
abundance: few
CDR3aa: CASSEAGGEQFF
CDR3nt: TGTGCCAGCAGTGAGGCGGGGGGTGAGCAGTTCTTC

v_gene: TRBV7-9
j_gene: TRBJ2-3
d_gene: .
abundance: .
CDR3aa: CASSLGGGAGTQYF
CDR3nt: TGTGCCAGCAGCTTAGGAGGGGGGGCCGGTACGCAGTATTTT

v_gene: TRBV5-1
j_gene: TRBJ2-3
d_gene: TRBD2
abundance: few
CDR3aa: CASSLDGGGAGDTQYF
CDR3nt: TGCGCCAGCAGCTTGGACGGCGGGGGGGCCGGAGATACGCAGTATTTT

v_gene: TRBV9
j_gene: TRBJ2-7
d_gene: .
abundance: .
CDR3aa: CASSHGGLSSYEQYF
CDR3nt: TGTGCCAGCAGCCACGGGGGTTTAAGCTCCTACGAGCAGTACTTC

v_gene: TRBV7-8
j_gene: TRBJ1-1
d_gene: TRBD1
abundance: once
CDR3aa: CASSVDPGQGTEAFF
CDR3nt: TGTGCCAGCAGCGTAGACCCTGGACAGGGGACTGAAGCTTTCTTT

v_gene: TRBV9
j_gene: TRBJ1-5
d_gene: .
abundance: .
CDR3aa: CASSLDPGLDQPQHF
CDR3nt: TGTGCCAGCAGCCTAGACCCAGGACTTGATCAGCCCCAGCATTTT

v_gene: TRBV6-5
j_gene: TRBJ1-1
d_gene: .
abundance: .
CDR3aa: CASSFEGMNTEAFF
CDR3nt: TGTGCCAGCAGTTTTGAGGGAATGAACACTGAAGCTTTCTTT

v_gene: TRBV4-2
j_gene: TRBJ1-3
d_gene: .
abundance: .
CDR3aa: CASSQAGGNTIYF
CDR3nt: TGTGCCAGCAGCCAAGCCGGAGGGAACACCATATATTTT

v_gene: TRBV27
j_gene: TRBJ2-7
d_gene: TRBD2
abundance: .
CDR3aa: CASSPSSGSEQYF
CDR3nt: TGTGCCAGCAGTCCCTCGAGCGGGAGCGAGCAGTACTTC

v_gene: TRBV11-3
j_gene: TRBJ2-3
d_gene: TRBD2
abundance: .
CDR3aa: CASSEGTSGGSTDTQYF
CDR3nt: TGTGCCAGCAGCGAAGGGACTAGCGGGGGCTCTACAGATACGCAGTATTTT

v_gene: TRBV6-1
j_gene: TRBJ1-2
d_gene: .
abundance: .
CDR3aa: CASSEDSYGYTF
CDR3nt: TGTGCCAGCAGTGAGGACAGTTATGGCTACACCTTC

v_gene: TRBV23-1
j_gene: TRBJ2-2
d_gene: .
abundance: .
CDR3aa: CASSQPTGKSNTGELFF
CDR3nt: TGCGCCAGCAGTCAGCCTACAGGAAAAAGTAACACCGGGGAGCTGTTTTTT

v_gene: TRBV30
j_gene: TRBJ1-2
d_gene: .
abundance: .
CDR3aa: CAWVRGNYGYTF
CDR3nt: TGTGCCTGGGTCAGGGGTAACTATGGCTACACCTTC